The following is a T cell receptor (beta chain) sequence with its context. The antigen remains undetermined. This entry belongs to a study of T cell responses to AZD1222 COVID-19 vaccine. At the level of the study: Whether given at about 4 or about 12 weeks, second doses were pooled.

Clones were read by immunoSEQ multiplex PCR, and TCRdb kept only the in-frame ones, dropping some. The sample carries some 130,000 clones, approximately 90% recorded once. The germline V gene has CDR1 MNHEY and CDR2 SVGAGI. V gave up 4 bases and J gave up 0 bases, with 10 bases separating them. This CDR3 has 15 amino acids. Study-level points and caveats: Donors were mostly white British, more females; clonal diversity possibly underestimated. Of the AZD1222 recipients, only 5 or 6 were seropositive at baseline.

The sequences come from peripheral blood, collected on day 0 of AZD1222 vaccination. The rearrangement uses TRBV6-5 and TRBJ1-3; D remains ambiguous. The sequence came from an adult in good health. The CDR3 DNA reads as TGTGCCAGCAGTTTTAAAGACGGCTCTGGAAACACCATATATTTT. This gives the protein CASSFKDGSGNTIYF.